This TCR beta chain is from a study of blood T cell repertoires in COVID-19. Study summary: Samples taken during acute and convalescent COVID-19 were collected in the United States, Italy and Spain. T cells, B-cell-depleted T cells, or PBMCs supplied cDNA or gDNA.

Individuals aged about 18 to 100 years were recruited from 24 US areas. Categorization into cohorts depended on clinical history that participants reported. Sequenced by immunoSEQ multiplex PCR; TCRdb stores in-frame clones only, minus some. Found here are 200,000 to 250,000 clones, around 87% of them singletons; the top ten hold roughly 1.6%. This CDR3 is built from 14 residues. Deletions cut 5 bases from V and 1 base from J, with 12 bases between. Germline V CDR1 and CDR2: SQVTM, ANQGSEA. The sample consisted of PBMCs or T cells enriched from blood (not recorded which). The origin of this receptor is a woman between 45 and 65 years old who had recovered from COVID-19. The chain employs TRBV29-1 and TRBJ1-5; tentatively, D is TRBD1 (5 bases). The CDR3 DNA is TGCAGCGTTCGGGGGGAGGGCAGCAATCAGCCCCAGCATTTT. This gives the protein CSVRGEGSNQPQHF.